This T cell receptor beta chain was sequenced for a study of OX40 agonist ivuxolimab in advanced cancers. Study summary: The treatment was a fully human IgG2 OX40 agonist, ivuxolimab. Partial responses were achieved by three patients: one hepatocellular carcinoma, two cutaneous melanoma. Regarding the study as a whole: Partial responders receiving 0.1-3.0 mg/kg showed among the lowest clonal expansion.

With regard to this clone: The antigen is unknown.

Blood samples were obtained at baseline, cycle 4 day 1, and cycle 7 day 1. Only in-frame clones appear in the TCRdb table, and some are missing; sequencing was by immunoSEQ multiplex PCR. The sample contains 65,000 to 80,000 clones, about 89% of which appear only once. V dropped 2 bases and J dropped 5 bases, with 10 bases sitting between them. This CDR3 contains 13 residues. Germline CDR1 SGDLS, CDR2 YYNGEE. The starting material was CD4+ or CD8+ T cells sorted from blood, obtained in a trial of the OX40 agonist ivuxolimab. J is TRBJ1-1 and V is TRBV9; no reliable D call. This clonotype originated in an adult with an advanced solid tumor such as melanoma, head and neck, liver or kidney cancer. The CDR3 sequence is CASSVGGSTEAFF. The DNA for the CDR3 is TGTGCCAGCAGCGTGGGTGGGTCGACTGAAGCTTTCTTT.